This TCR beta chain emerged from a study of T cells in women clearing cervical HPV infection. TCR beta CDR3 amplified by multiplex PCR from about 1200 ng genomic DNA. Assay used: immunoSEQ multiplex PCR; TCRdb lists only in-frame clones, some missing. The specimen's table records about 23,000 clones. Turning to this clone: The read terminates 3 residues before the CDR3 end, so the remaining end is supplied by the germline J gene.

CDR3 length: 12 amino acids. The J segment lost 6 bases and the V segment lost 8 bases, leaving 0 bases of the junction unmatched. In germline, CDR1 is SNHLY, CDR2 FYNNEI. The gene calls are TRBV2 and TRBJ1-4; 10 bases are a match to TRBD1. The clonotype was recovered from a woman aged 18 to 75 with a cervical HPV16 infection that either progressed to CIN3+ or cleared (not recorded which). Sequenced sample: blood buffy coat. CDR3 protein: CASGTGDEKLFF. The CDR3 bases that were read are TGTGCCAGCGGGACAGGGGATGAAAAA.